This T cell receptor (beta chain) was sequenced during a study of T cell responses to AZD1222 COVID-19 vaccine. Turning to this clone: Its antigen remains unknown.

Overall study results and limits: Increases in Spike-specific TCR breadth and depth were seen after two AZD1222 doses. Females made up more of the donors, who were largely white British, and clonal diversity may have come out too low.

Between the trimmed V and J ends, which lost 6 bases and 1 base, there was a span of 13 bases. This CDR3 is built from 14 residues. CDR1 MNHEY and CDR2 SVGAGI come from the germline V gene. Here immunoSEQ multiplex PCR was the method, and the copy in TCRdb shows in-frame clones only, minus some. The sample records around 80,000 clones, roughly 90% being singletons. The TCR comes from an adult who received the AZD1222 COVID-19 vaccine. The sample consisted of peripheral blood, taken 28 days after the second AZD1222 dose. This chain joins TRBV6-5 and TRBJ2-7; D unclear. The CDR3 bases are TGTGCCAGCAGGGCGCGACGGCCGTCCTACGAGCAGTACTTC. Its translation is CASRARRPSYEQYF.